This T cell receptor beta chain derives from a study of blood T cell repertoires in COVID-19. V was trimmed by 1 base and J by 6 bases, leaving 6 bases between them. The CDR3 loop spans 12 amino acids. Germline V gene sequence: CDR1 LNHDA, CDR2 SQIVND (reference sequence). In the original workflow: For nucleated cells, counts were estimated from reference gene primer amplification. Libraries were prepared by immunoSEQ multiplex PCR; TCRdb keeps only in-frame clonotypes and omits some of them. Clone size and the V and J calls come from that table; the DNA yielded D and trimming. The sample lists around 100,000 clones, approximately 80% occurring once.

The sequenced sample was peripheral blood. This receptor was taken from a woman aged 80 or older with active or convalescent COVID-19. The chain has TRBV19 and TRBJ1-1; a possible D gene is TRBD1 (6 bases). The CDR3 spells CASSIGQAEAFF. The CDR3 DNA reads TGTGCCAGTAGTATAGGACAGGCTGAAGCTTTCTTT.